These 27 T cell receptor beta chains were all obtained from the same sample, sequenced in a study of tissue T cells after allogeneic stem cell transplantation. Profiling relied on immunoSEQ multiplex PCR, and the TCRdb table lists in-frame clones only, not all of them. The profile shows almost 7,500 clones, roughly three quarters of them singletons. The sequencing here drew on skin, taken at autopsy. These receptors all stem from a male patient at least 60 years old with steroid-refractory graft-versus-host disease after an allogeneic stem cell transplant. A share of the T cells may be of graft donor origin.

V usage is TRBV2 and J usage is TRBJ2-1; 10 bases line up with TRBD2. The CDR3 spans 13 residues. Germline V lookup: CDR1 SNHLY, CDR2 FYNNEI. Trimming at V came to 8 bases and at J to 5 bases, leaving 3 bases not matched to a gene. CDR3: CASWLAGDNEQFF. In DNA form, the CDR3 reads TGTGCCAGCTGGCTAGCGGGGGACAATGAGCAGTTCTTC.

The rearrangement links TRBV7-5 to TRBJ2-3; TRBD1 is the table's D call and was not checked against the DNA. TRBV7-5 is reported as a pseudogene. There are 15 residues in the CDR3. The CDR3 reads CARSIPGHPSDTQYF. The CDR3 nucleotides are TGTGCCAGAAGCATACCGGGACACCCGTCCGATACGCAGTATTTT.

V and J are TRBV30 and TRBJ1-3; D is ambiguous. V dropped 4 bases and J dropped 0 bases, with 10 bases sitting between them. From germline, CDR1 is GTSNPN and CDR2 SVGIG (reference sequence). This CDR3 comprises 14 residues. CDR3 in amino acids: CAWNIKSSGNTIYF. The CDR3 DNA follows: TGTGCCTGGAACATTAAGAGCTCTGGAAACACCATATATTTT.

V is TRBV19 and J is TRBJ2-3; no clear D. This CDR3 is built from 12 residues. From germline, CDR1 is LNHDA and CDR2 SQIVND (reference sequence). V was pared by 1 base and J by 3 bases, with 2 bases between. CDR3 residues: CASSIGTDTQYF. The CDR3 DNA reads as TGTGCCAGTAGTATAGGGACAGATACGCAGTATTTT.

There are a few counts of this clone. This sequence joins TRBV11-2 and TRBJ2-7; 7 positions match TRBD2. The germline CDR1 and CDR2 sequences are SGHAT and FQNNGV. The trim removed 2 bases at V and 2 bases at J, leaving 6 bases unmatched. The CDR3 has 15 residues. The CDR3 sequence: CASSLTWGGAYEQYF. In DNA form, the CDR3 reads TGTGCCAGCAGCTTAACGTGGGGGGGGGCCTACGAGCAGTACTTC.

The V and J genes are TRBV2 and TRBJ2-4; no clear D. The ends were cut back, 3 bases at V and 0 bases at J, with 9 bases in the middle. Per germline, CDR1 SNHLY and CDR2 FYNNEI. The CDR3 runs 15 residues. CDR3: CASSEAVLAKNIQYF. Here the CDR3 DNA reads TGTGCCAGCAGTGAGGCAGTTTTAGCCAAAAACATTCAGTACTTC.

This chain connects TRBV5-1 to TRBJ1-1; D is uncertain. With 0 bases removed from V and 4 bases from J, the gap between germline ends came to 10 bases. Germline values: CDR1 SGHRS, CDR2 YFSETQ. The CDR3 covers 14 residues. In DNA form, the CDR3 reads TGCGCCAGCAGCTTGGGAACGGTATTCACTGAAGCTTTCTTT. It codes for CASSLGTVFTEAFF.

The rearrangement uses TRBV6-5 and TRBJ2-2; TRBD1 matches at 9 bases. Germline values: CDR1 MNHEY, CDR2 SVGAGI. After removal of 6 bases from V and 7 bases from J, the junction contained 9 bases not matched to a gene. This CDR3 is 15 amino acids long. The CDR3 loop is CASRNRGQPVGELFF. The DNA for the CDR3 is TGTGCCAGCAGAAACAGGGGGCAGCCAGTCGGGGAGCTGTTTTTT.

The chain employs TRBV28 and TRBJ2-7, with TRBD2 matching 9 bases. CDR1 MDHEN and CDR2 SYDVKM come from the germline V gene. This CDR3 comprises 13 residues. V trimming: 10 bases; J trimming: 2 bases; junction bases outside the gene matches: 6. The CDR3 sequence: CATSLAGTYEQYF. The DNA for the CDR3 is TGTGCCACCTCCCTAGCGGGGACCTACGAGCAGTACTTC. Full variable domain (missing parts from reference TRBV28 and TRBJ2-7): DVKVTQSSRYLVKRTGEKVFLECVQDMDHENMFWYRQDPGLGLRLIYFSYDVKMKEKGDIPEGYSVSREKKERFSLILESASTNQTSMYLCATSLAGTYEQYFGPGTRLTVT.

For this clone: The same CDR3 arises from other DNA sequences in this sample as well. The rearrangement uses TRBV5-1 and TRBJ1-1; D may be TRBD1 (5 bases). Trimming removed 2 bases from V and 8 bases from J, with 7 bases in between. The CDR3 is made up of 11 amino acids. Per the germline V gene, CDR1 is SGHRS and CDR2 is YFSETQ. This CDR3 reads CASSFGAEAFF. The DNA for the CDR3 is TGCGCCAGCAGCTTCGGGGCGGAAGCTTTCTTT.

The chain links TRBV14 to TRBJ1-1; 11 bases agree with TRBD1. The germline V gene has CDR1 SGHDN and CDR2 FVKESK. The V gene end was trimmed by 1 base and the J gene end by 10 bases; junction bases not matched to a gene: 8. This CDR3 contains 15 residues. Here the CDR3 DNA reads TGTGCCAGCAGCCAAGGAAGGACAGGGGGCGCGGGAGCTTTCTTT. Its protein product is CASSQGRTGGAGAFF.

The chain is built from TRBV11-2 and TRBJ2-2; D unresolved. This CDR3 region has 13 residues. Germline CDR1 reads SGHAT; CDR2 reads FQNNGV. The V and J ends lost 6 bases and 0 bases respectively, with 5 bases between them. For the CDR3, the DNA is TGTGCCAGCAGGGCAACGAACACCGGGGAGCTGTTTTTT. It yields the protein CASRATNTGELFF. The whole variable domain, remainder taken from reference TRBV11-2 and TRBJ2-2, is EAGVAQSPRYKIIEKRQSVAFWCNPISGHATLYWYQQILGQGPKLLIQFQNNGVVDDSQLPKDRFSAERLKGVDSTLKIQPAKLEDSAVYLCASRATNTGELFFGEGSRLTVL.

The chain links TRBV7-9 to TRBJ1-2; tentative D call: TRBD1 (6 bases). Germline CDR1 is SEHNR and CDR2 is FQNEAQ (reference sequence). Deletions cut 3 bases from V and 1 base from J, with 9 bases between. The CDR3 runs 14 residues. Here the CDR3 reads CASSFDRLNYGYTF. The CDR3 coding sequence is TGTGCCAGCAGCTTCGACAGGCTTAACTATGGCTACACCTTC.

The CDR3 coding sequence is TGTGCCAGCTTTTCTCTCTATGGCTACACCTTC. Its translation: CASFSLYGYTF. The chain joins TRBV6-5 to TRBJ1-2; D uncertain. Trimming left V 8 bases short and J 4 bases short, with 8 bases between. The germline V gene encodes CDR1 MNHEY and CDR2 SVGAGI. The CDR3 runs to 11 residues.

CDR3 protein: CASSTRISGGSSYEQFF. CDR3 nucleotide sequence: TGTGCCAGCAGCACGCGAATAAGCGGGGGGTCTTCCTATGAGCAGTTCTTC. The rearrangement uses TRBV11-2 and TRBJ2-1, with TRBD2 identical over 9 bases. V was pared by 5 bases and J by 8 bases, with 16 bases of the junction left unmatched. This CDR3 spans 17 amino acids. CDR1 is SGHAT, CDR2 FQNNGV, per germline.

This clone has just a few counts. The V and J genes are TRBV30 and TRBJ1-5; D is unresolved. V was shortened by 1 base and J by 2 bases, with 12 bases between the two germline ends. Germline loops: CDR1 GTSNPN, CDR2 SVGIG (reference sequence). This CDR3 contains 15 residues. The CDR3 reads CAWSAPLGGNQPQHF. CDR3 nucleotide sequence: TGTGCCTGGAGTGCCCCGCTAGGCGGCAATCAGCCCCAGCATTTT.

This clone was counted a few times. The chain uses TRBV30 and TRBJ2-5, with D unclear. The CDR3 is made up of 13 amino acids. V lost 1 base to trimming and J lost 2 bases, with 8 bases between them. Germline V gene lookup returns CDR1 GTSNPN and CDR2 SVGIG (reference sequence). The CDR3, as DNA: TGTGCCTGGAGTGGGGCGGTACAAGAGACCCAGTACTTC. Encoded protein: CAWSGAVQETQYF.

This clone is deemed large. The V call is TRBV5-5, the J call TRBJ1-2; D call uncertain. Germline CDR1 SGHKS, CDR2 YYEKEE (reference sequence). The CDR3 covers 14 residues. V lost 1 base and J 1 base, leaving 8 bases between the germline ends. This CDR3 is CASSLSSVNYGYTF. The CDR3, as DNA: TGTGCCAGCAGCTTGTCTTCGGTTAACTATGGCTACACCTTC.

V is TRBV28 and J is TRBJ1-6; perhaps TRBD1 as D (5 bases). This CDR3 has 14 amino acids. V lost 5 bases and J lost 7, with 12 bases in between. CDR1 MDHEN and CDR2 SYDVKM come from the germline V gene. CDR3 coding DNA: TGTGCCAGCAGTATGCCAGGGACGAATTCACCCCTCCACTTT. This translates into CASSMPGTNSPLHF.

The V and J genes are TRBV14 and TRBJ2-3; 8 bases map to TRBD2. Germline V lookup: CDR1 SGHDN, CDR2 FVKESK. The length of the CDR3 is 15 residues. The J segment lost 4 bases and the V segment lost 7 bases, leaving 10 bases of the junction unmatched. CDR3 nucleotides: TGTGCCAGCAATACCGGGACTAGTACAGCAGATACGCAGTATTTT. Translation gives CASNTGTSTADTQYF.

This chain joins TRBV10-3 and TRBJ2-4; possible D gene TRBD2, 7 bases. The CDR3 sequence is 16 residues long. Germline lookup yields CDR1 ENHRY and CDR2 SYGVKD. V lost 0 bases, J lost 1 base, and 10 bases lay in between. CDR3 bases: TGTGCCATCAGTGAGTCGGGGGGGCACGCCAAAAACATTCAGTACTTC. Translated, it gives CAISESGGHAKNIQYF.

The sample holds a few counts of this clone. The chain employs TRBV5-6 and TRBJ1-6, with D possibly being TRBD1 (5 bases). Germline V gene sequence: CDR1 SGHDT, CDR2 YYEEEE. V shed 2 bases and J shed 4 bases, with 10 bases lying between them. The CDR3 extends over 15 amino acids. The CDR3 DNA is TGTGCCAGCAGCTTAAAGGGGAGGTATAATTCACCCCTCCACTTT. This encodes CASSLKGRYNSPLHF.

By its share, this clone is medium-sized (0.01 to 0.1%). The J gene is TRBJ2-1, the V gene TRBV29-1, with D unclear. V lost 4 bases and J lost 4, with 11 bases in between. The CDR3 runs 13 residues. Germline assignment: CDR1 SQVTM and CDR2 ANQGSEA. CDR3 nucleotide sequence: TGCAGCGTTGGCGGTTTAGATTACAATGAGCAGTTCTTC. It yields the protein CSVGGLDYNEQFF.

The V gene is TRBV6-6, the J gene TRBJ2-2; 7 bases line up with TRBD1. V shed 0 bases and J 6 bases; nucleotides not matched to a gene: 7. The CDR3 runs 16 residues. Germline V gene data show CDR1 as MNHNY and CDR2 as SVGAGI (reference sequence). CDR3: CASSYSVGGSAGELFF. As DNA, the CDR3 is TGTGCCAGCAGTTACTCAGTAGGGGGCTCTGCCGGGGAGCTGTTTTTT.

This clone occurred a few times. V usage is TRBV14 and J usage is TRBJ2-5; perhaps TRBD2 as D (5 bases). Trimming took 2 bases from V and 4 from J, leaving 11 bases between them. CDR3 length: 14 amino acids. CDR1 SGHDN and CDR2 FVKESK come from the germline V gene. DNA for the CDR3: TGTGCCAGCAGCCAAAATCCGGGGTCAGAGACCCAGTACTTC. This sequence encodes CASSQNPGSETQYF.

The chain uses TRBV7-8 and TRBJ1-3; D gene ambiguous. Germline V gives CDR1 SGHVS, CDR2 FQNEAQ. There are 14 residues in the CDR3. V gave up 5 bases and J gave up 4 bases, with 12 bases separating them. The DNA of the CDR3 is TGTGCCAGCAGCAGCTGGGTGGGGGGAAACACCATATATTTT. This gives the protein CASSSWVGGNTIYF.

CDR3 residues: CASSYFGALNQDTQYF. As DNA, the CDR3 is TGTGCCAGCAGCTATTTTGGGGCCCTAAATCAAGATACGCAGTATTTT. The chain uses TRBV11-2 and TRBJ2-3, with a tentative D call TRBD1 (5 bases). The CDR3 loop spans 16 amino acids. CDR1 SGHAT and CDR2 FQNNGV come from the germline V gene. V was trimmed by 4 bases and J by 5 bases, leaving 19 bases between them.